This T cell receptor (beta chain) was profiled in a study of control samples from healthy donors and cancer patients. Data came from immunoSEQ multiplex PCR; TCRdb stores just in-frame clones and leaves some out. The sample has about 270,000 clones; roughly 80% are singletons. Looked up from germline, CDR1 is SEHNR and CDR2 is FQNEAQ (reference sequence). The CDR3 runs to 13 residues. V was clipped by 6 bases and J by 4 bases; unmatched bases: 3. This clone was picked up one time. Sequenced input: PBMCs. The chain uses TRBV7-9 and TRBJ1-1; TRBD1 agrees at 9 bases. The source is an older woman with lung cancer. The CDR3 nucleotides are TGTGCCAGCAGGCCGACAGGGGGCACTGAAGCTTTCTTT. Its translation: CASRPTGGTEAFF.